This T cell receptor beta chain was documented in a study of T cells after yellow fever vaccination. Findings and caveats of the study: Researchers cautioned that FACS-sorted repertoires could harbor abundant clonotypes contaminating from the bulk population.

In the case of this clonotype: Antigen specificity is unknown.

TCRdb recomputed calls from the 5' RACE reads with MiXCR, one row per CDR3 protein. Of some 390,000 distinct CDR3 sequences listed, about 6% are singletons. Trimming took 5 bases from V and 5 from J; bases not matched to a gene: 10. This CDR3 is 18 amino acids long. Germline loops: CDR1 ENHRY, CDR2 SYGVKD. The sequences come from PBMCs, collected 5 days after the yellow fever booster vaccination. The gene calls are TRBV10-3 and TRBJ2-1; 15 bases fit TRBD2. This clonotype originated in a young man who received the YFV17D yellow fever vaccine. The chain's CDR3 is CAISFFRTSGRANNEQFF. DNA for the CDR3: TGTGCCATCAGTTTCTTCCGGACTAGCGGGAGGGCCAACAATGAGCAGTTCTTC.